Below, 8 T cell receptor beta chains from the same sample are listed, as sequenced in a study of blood T cell repertoires in COVID-19. The protocol was immunoSEQ multiplex PCR, while the TCRdb copy is restricted to in-frame clones and leaves out a portion. Among around 260,000 clones, around 90% were seen once, and the ten largest hold 0.94%. Input material: peripheral blood. These TCRs come from a woman between 40 and 55 years old who had recovered from COVID-19.

The table lists this clone with a few counts. V and J are TRBV4-1 and TRBJ1-2; TRBD1 agrees at 7 bases. The CDR3 has 17 amino acids. CDR1 MGHRA and CDR2 YSYEKL come from the germline V gene. V lost 0 bases to trimming and J lost 9 bases; unmatched junction nucleotides: 16. The CDR3 DNA reads as TGCGCCAGCAGCCAAGAAACCGGCGGGACAGTGGCTATGCGCTACACCTTC. Translating gives CASSQETGGTVAMRYTF.

The chain employs TRBV7-2 and TRBJ2-1; D might be TRBD2 (6 bases). The CDR3 is 15 residues long. V was trimmed by 7 bases and J by 9 bases, leaving 22 bases between them. Germline V gene sequence: CDR1 SGHTA, CDR2 FQGNSA. This chain's CDR3 is CASTPNLLLGGEQFF. For the CDR3, the DNA is TGTGCCAGCACCCCGAATTTACTCCTGGGGGGTGAGCAGTTCTTC. Based on the CDR3 plus reference TRBV7-2 and TRBJ2-1, the full variable domain is GAGVSQSPSNKVTEKGKDVELRCDPISGHTALYWYRQSLGQGLEFLIYFQGNSAPDKSGLPSDRFSAERTGGSVSTLTIQRTQQEDSAVYLCASTPNLLLGGEQFFGPGTRLTVL.

The chain combines TRBV28 with TRBJ2-7, with 8 bases that match TRBD2. The ends lost 10 bases at V and 5 bases at J; junction bases unmatched: 16. Germline CDR1 and CDR2: MDHEN and SYDVKM. CDR3 size: 15 residues. The CDR3 nucleotides are TGTGCCACACAGGAGGGGGGACTAGGCTTGGACGAGCAGTACTTC. This encodes CATQEGGLGLDEQYF.

The rearrangement uses TRBV6-5 and TRBJ2-1; TRBD2 might be the D (6 bases). Trimming took off 6 bases at V and 13 bases at J, with 16 bases between the two ends. Germline lookup yields CDR1 MNHEY and CDR2 SVGAGI. The CDR3 runs 12 residues. DNA of the CDR3: TGTGCCAGCAGCACTAATCTAGCGCTCCAGTTCTTC. It is translated as CASSTNLALQFF.

This clone was seen just once. The rearrangement joins TRBV19 to TRBJ2-1; possibly TRBD2 for D (6 bases). Germline CDR1 reads LNHDA; CDR2 reads SQIVND (reference sequence). Between the trimmed V and J ends, which lost 6 bases and 3 bases, there was a span of 12 bases. The CDR3 loop spans 14 amino acids. CDR3 loop: CASRLPGLYNEQFF. DNA of the CDR3: TGTGCCAGTAGACTCCCGGGACTCTACAATGAGCAGTTCTTC.

The chain couples TRBV5-6 to TRBJ2-5; 7 bases match TRBD2. J gave up 5 bases and V 1 base, and 11 bases lay outside the gene matches. The CDR3 loop spans 16 amino acids. Looked up from germline, CDR1 is SGHDT and CDR2 is YYEEEE. CDR3 residues: CASSLLLAAQLETQYF. The CDR3 bases are TGTGCCAGCAGCTTGCTGCTAGCGGCCCAGTTGGAGACCCAGTACTTC. Looking up the rest from reference TRBV5-6 and TRBJ2-5 gives the full variable domain: DAGVTQSPTHLIKTRGQQVTLRCSPKSGHDTVSWYQQALGQGPQFIFQYYEEEERQRGNFPDRFSGHQFPNYSSELNVNALLLGDSALYLCASSLLLAAQLETQYFGPGTRLLVL.

The rearrangement uses TRBV2 and TRBJ2-6; the match to TRBD1 covers 9 bases. The CDR3 length is 18 residues. Germline V gene lookup returns CDR1 SNHLY and CDR2 FYNNEI. Trimming cost V 6 bases and J 0 bases; bases outside gene matches: 9. Here the CDR3 reads CASSPGQGLSSGANVLTF. For the CDR3, the DNA is TGTGCCAGCAGCCCGGGACAGGGTTTGAGCTCTGGGGCCAACGTCCTGACTTTC.

The chain has TRBV7-8 and TRBJ1-5; TRBD1 is a possible D gene (5 bases). Germline assignment: CDR1 SGHVS and CDR2 FQNEAQ. V lost 5 bases, J lost 7 bases, and 12 bases lay in between. The CDR3 is 13 amino acids. The CDR3 DNA reads TGTGCCAGCAGCCGGGGCCAGGAACAGCCCCAGCATTTT. Encoded protein: CASSRGQEQPQHF.